The 7 T cell receptor beta chains reported below all come from one sample, sequenced in a study of tumor-infiltrating lymphocytes in primary liver carcinoma listed by TCRdb under 2017. Blood RNA was extracted from unsorted whole blood using TRIzol reagent, and germline DNA was obtained with the DNeasy Blood & Tissue kit. These reads were obtained on an Illumina HiSeq 2500. A constant-region primer and ProtoScript II reverse transcriptase were used to reverse-transcribe TCRbeta-specific cDNA from approximately 450 ng total RNA. TCRbeta libraries were built with three nested multiplex PCR rounds, a slightly modified ARM-PCR procedure. The first two PCR rounds used multiplex TRBV1-TRBV30 forward primers with a Cbeta reverse primer, each for 10 cycles. TCRdb redid the processing of the public reads, applying fastp at Q25 and MiXCR, and retained in-frame beta chains. Rows merge per CDR3 protein into single entries with the most common DNA and genes. This sample comprises about 320,000 distinct CDR3 sequences, about 62% of them detected only once. Roughly 9% of the sample rests with the top ten.

Material: peripheral blood. The receptors were sampled from a man between 40 and 49 years old with primary liver carcinoma and hepatitis B virus infection.

The genes are TRBV5-1 and TRBJ1-2, with 7 nucleotides matching TRBD1. J lost 4 bases, V lost 4 bases, and 10 bases had no gene match. The germline CDR1 and CDR2 sequences are SGHRS and YFSETQ. This CDR3 spans 15 amino acids. CDR3 protein: CASSPQTGAVYGYTF. The CDR3 coding sequence is TGCGCCAGCAGCCCACAAACAGGGGCTGTCTATGGCTACACCTTC.

Comments on this clonotype: At one end, the junction sequence differs from germline, possibly due to a read error. The chain combines TRBV20-1 with TRBJ2-1, with a weak D call TRBD2 (6 bases). From germline, CDR1 is DFQATT and CDR2 SNEGSKA (reference sequence). The CDR3 has 13 amino acids. In nucleotides, the CDR3 is TGCAGTGCCGGAGGGCGGGTTCACAATGAACAGTTCTTC. Its translation: CSAGGRVHNEQFF.

In the case of this clonotype: As the CDR3 is not closed by the conserved phenylalanine or tryptophan, this likely results from a read error. The chain employs TRBV6-2 or TRBV6-3 and TRBJ2-2; TRBD1 matches 7 bases. The CDR3 loop spans 15 amino acids. Germline loops: CDR1 MNHEY, CDR2 SVGEGT. Written as DNA, the CDR3 is TGCGCCAGCAGGGGGACAGATTTCAACACCGGGGAGCTGTTTTGT. Its translation: CASRGTDFNTGELFC.

Turning to this clonotype: A much larger clone differs by one base, so this may be a read error. The chain carries TRBV29-1 and TRBJ2-3, with no clear D. CDR1 SQVTM and CDR2 ANQGSEA come from the germline V gene. This CDR3 has 13 residues. CDR3 coding DNA: TGCAGCGCCGGGTGGGGTAGCCCAGATACGCGGTATTTT. Encoded protein: CSAGWGSPDTRYF.

Turning to this clonotype: At one end the junction does not follow the germline gene, possibly because of a read error. The gene calls are TRBV30 and TRBJ2-3, with 9 nucleotides matching TRBD2. The CDR3 is 15 amino acids. From germline, CDR1 is GTSNPN and CDR2 SVGIG (reference sequence). The chain's CDR3 is CAWNRLAASRDTQYF. Here the CDR3 DNA reads TGTGCCTGGAATCGACTAGCGGCTAGCAGAGATACGCAGTATTTT.

A remark on this clonotype: The germline gene is not matched at one end of the junction; a read error may be the cause. This chain uses TRBV6-5 with TRBJ2-7; perhaps TRBD1 as D (6 bases). Per germline, CDR1 MNHEY and CDR2 SVGAGI. The CDR3 is 13 residues long. This chain's CDR3 is CASSLDSTYEQCF. The CDR3, as DNA: TGTGCCAGCAGTCTGGACAGCACCTACGAGCAGTGCTTC.

A note on this clonotype: This may come from a read error, since a much larger clone is one base off. The V and J genes are TRBV12-3 or TRBV12-4 and TRBJ2-1; no clear D. CDR3 length: 15 residues. In DNA form, the CDR3 reads TGTGTCAGCAGTTTGATGATGAGCTCCTACAATGAGCAGTTCTTC. Encoded protein: CVSSLMMSSYNEQFF.